These T cell receptor beta chains were read from a single sample in a study of cytomegalovirus exposure and HLA in healthy donors. Sequencing used immunoSEQ multiplex PCR; TCRdb keeps in-frame clones, though not all of them. This sample has over 150,000 clones; more than 70% occur once, and the top ten carry about 4.9%. The sample was PBMCs. The receptors come from a male donor in good health and CMV-seronegative. The CDR3 runs from the conserved cysteine through the conserved F or W. A D gene is named only where the DNA matches it firmly. Part of the rows lack a size; the others show once, few, many or a class for expanded clones.

j_call v_call d_call clone_size cdr3_nt cdr3_aa
TRBJ1-4 TRBV6-1 NA NA TGTGCCAGCAGTGAAGCGGTCGGGGAGGGCGAAAAACTGTTTTTT CASSEAVGEGEKLFF
TRBJ2-3 TRBV18 TRBD2 few TGTGCCGGACGCGGGGGGCCCGATAGCACAGATACGCAGTATTTT CAGRGGPDSTDTQYF
TRBJ2-7 TRBV5-1 TRBD1 NA TGCGCCAGCAGCTTGTCCGTGACAGGGGGCTACGAGCAGTACTTC CASSLSVTGGYEQYF
TRBJ1-2 TRBV28 TRBD1 NA TGTGCCAGCACCCCGGACAGGGTTTATGGCTACACCTTC CASTPDRVYGYTF
TRBJ1-2 TRBV7-2 NA few TGTGCCAGCAGCTTTGAGGAATATGGCTACACCTTC CASSFEEYGYTF
TRBJ2-3 TRBV28 NA NA TGTGCCAGCAGCCACAGTACAGGGAGGGGGGACACAGATACGCAGTATTTT CASSHSTGRGDTDTQYF
TRBJ2-3 TRBV5-1 NA NA TGCGCCAGCAGCTTGGTTGCGGGGCCGAGAACAGATACGCAGTATTTT CASSLVAGPRTDTQYF
TRBJ2-1 TRBV19 TRBD2 few TGTGCCAGTAGTATACCGGGACTAGCGGGATACAATGAGCAGTTCTTC CASSIPGLAGYNEQFF
TRBJ1-3 TRBV27 TRBD1 few TGTGCCAGCAGTTCCACAGGGGCCGGGGGAAACACCATATATTTT CASSSTGAGGNTIYF
TRBJ2-2 TRBV10-3 TRBD1 NA TGTGCCATCAGTGAGTATTCCGGGACAGACGAAAACACCGGGGAGCTGTTTTTT CAISEYSGTDENTGELFF
TRBJ2-3 TRBV7-8 TRBD2 once TGTGCCAGCAGCCCCTCGCGCGGGGGGCGAGATACGCAGTATTTT CASSPSRGGRDTQYF
TRBJ2-5 TRBV15 TRBD1 NA TGTGCCACCAGCACCCCAGGGGGAGACCAAGAGACCCAGTACTTC CATSTPGGDQETQYF
TRBJ1-4 TRBV29-1 NA once TGCAGCGTTGGGGCTTCAGGACTAGCTGAAAAACTGTTTTTT CSVGASGLAEKLFF
TRBJ2-3 TRBV7-9 TRBD2 NA TGTGCCAGCAGCACGGGACTAGCGGGGGCGGAAGATACGCAGTATTTT CASSTGLAGAEDTQYF
TRBJ2-1 TRBV4-2 TRBD2 NA TGTGCCAGCAGCCAAGTGGCAGCGGGAGCCGACAATGAGCAGTTCTTC CASSQVAAGADNEQFF
TRBJ2-3 TRBV5-1 TRBD2 few TGCGCCAGCAGCTTACTAGCGGGGGGCACAGATACGCAGTATTTT CASSLLAGGTDTQYF
TRBJ1-4 TRBV5-5 NA NA TGTGCCAGCAGCTTGAAACAGGGTACGACTAATGAAAAACTGTTTTTT CASSLKQGTTNEKLFF
TRBJ2-6 TRBV4-2 TRBD1 NA TGTGCCAGCAGCCCATCCGCCGGGACAGGGTTCGGTGGGGCCAACGTCCTGACTTTC CASSPSAGTGFGGANVLTF
TRBJ1-5 TRBV18 TRBD1 NA TGTGCCAGCTCACAATTAGGACAGGGCAATAGCAATCAGCCCCAGCATTTT CASSQLGQGNSNQPQHF
TRBJ1-2 TRBV14 TRBD1 NA TGTGCCAGCAGCCGGGATGGACAGGCCTTCTATGGCTACACCTTC CASSRDGQAFYGYTF
TRBJ2-7 TRBV10-3 TRBD2 NA TGTGCCGTCTCAGAGGGACTAGCAGGGATGTACGAGCAGTACTTC CAVSEGLAGMYEQYF
TRBJ2-5 TRBV4-1 NA few TGCGCCAGCAGCCAAGATTCGGAGACCCAGTACTTC CASSQDSETQYF
TRBJ1-2 TRBV2 NA NA TGTGCCAGCAGTGAAGAGGGCGCCCAAGCGGTCTATGGCTACACCTTC CASSEEGAQAVYGYTF
TRBJ2-2 TRBV9 NA NA TGTGCCAGCAGCGTAGAAGGGGAAGGCACCGGGGAGCTGTTTTTT CASSVEGEGTGELFF
TRBJ2-3 TRBV14 TRBD2 NA TGTGCCAGCAGCCAAGATTGGGGACTAGCGTATTTT CASSQDWGLAYF
TRBJ2-3 TRBV19 TRBD2 NA TGTGCCAGTAGTTTATTAGCGGGATCGGGCACAGATACGCAGTATTTT CASSLLAGSGTDTQYF
TRBJ1-1 TRBV11-3 NA NA TGTGCCAGCAGCTTACAAGGGGGTACTGAAGCTTTCTTT CASSLQGGTEAFF
TRBJ1-2 TRBV10-3 TRBD1 NA TGTGCCATCGGACAGGGGGGTCTCTATGGCTACACCTTC CAIGQGGLYGYTF
TRBJ2-7 TRBV4-3 NA NA TGCGCCAGCAGCCCGACACAGGGTTCCTACGAGCAGTACTTC CASSPTQGSYEQYF
TRBJ2-3 TRBV11-2 NA NA TGTGCCAGCAGCTTGGTGTGGGGCGGAACAGATACGCAGTATTTT CASSLVWGGTDTQYF
TRBJ2-3 TRBV29-1 TRBD2 NA TGCAGCGTCAAAGCGGGAGGGACCGCAGATACGCAGTATTTT CSVKAGGTADTQYF
TRBJ1-6 TRBV5-6 TRBD1 once TGTGCCAGCAGCTCGGACAGGTGGAGCTCCTATAATTCACCCCTCCACTTT CASSSDRWSSYNSPLHF
TRBJ2-1 TRBV18 TRBD1 NA TGTGCCAGCTCACTAGTGGACAGGGGGCGCGATGAGCAGTTCTTC CASSLVDRGRDEQFF